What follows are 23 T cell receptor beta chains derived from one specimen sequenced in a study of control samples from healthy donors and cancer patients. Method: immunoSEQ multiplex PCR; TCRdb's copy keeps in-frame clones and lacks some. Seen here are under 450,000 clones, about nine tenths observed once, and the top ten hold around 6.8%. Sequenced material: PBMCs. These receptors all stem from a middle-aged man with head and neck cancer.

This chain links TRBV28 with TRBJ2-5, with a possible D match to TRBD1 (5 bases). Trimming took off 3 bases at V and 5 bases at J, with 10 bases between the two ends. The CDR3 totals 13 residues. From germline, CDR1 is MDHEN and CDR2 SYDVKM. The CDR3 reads CASSLGRYETQYF. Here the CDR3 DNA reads TGTGCCAGCAGTTTGGGGCGCTACGAGACCCAGTACTTC.

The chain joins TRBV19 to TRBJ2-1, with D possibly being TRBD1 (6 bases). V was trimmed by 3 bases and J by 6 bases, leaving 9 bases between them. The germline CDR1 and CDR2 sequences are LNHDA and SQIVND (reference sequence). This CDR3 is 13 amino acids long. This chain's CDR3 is CASSILRGNEQFF. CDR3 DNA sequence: TGTGCCAGTAGTATCCTCAGGGGCAATGAGCAGTTCTTC.

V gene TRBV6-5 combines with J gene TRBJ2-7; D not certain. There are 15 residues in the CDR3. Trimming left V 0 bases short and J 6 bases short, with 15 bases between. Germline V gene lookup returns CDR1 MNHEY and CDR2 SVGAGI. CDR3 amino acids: CASSYSARDAFEQYF. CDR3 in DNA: TGTGCCAGCAGTTACTCAGCCCGAGATGCATTCGAGCAGTACTTC.

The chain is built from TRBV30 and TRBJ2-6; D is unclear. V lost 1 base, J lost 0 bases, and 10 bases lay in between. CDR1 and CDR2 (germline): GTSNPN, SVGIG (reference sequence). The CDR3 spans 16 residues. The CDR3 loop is CAWSGAISSGANVLTF. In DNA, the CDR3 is TGTGCCTGGAGTGGGGCGATAAGCTCTGGGGCCAACGTCCTGACTTTC.

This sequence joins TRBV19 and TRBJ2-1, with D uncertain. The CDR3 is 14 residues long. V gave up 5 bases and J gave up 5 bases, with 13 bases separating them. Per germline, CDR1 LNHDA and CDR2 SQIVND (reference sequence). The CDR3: CASSPRTENNEQFF. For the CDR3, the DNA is TGTGCCAGTAGTCCTCGGACCGAAAACAATGAGCAGTTCTTC.

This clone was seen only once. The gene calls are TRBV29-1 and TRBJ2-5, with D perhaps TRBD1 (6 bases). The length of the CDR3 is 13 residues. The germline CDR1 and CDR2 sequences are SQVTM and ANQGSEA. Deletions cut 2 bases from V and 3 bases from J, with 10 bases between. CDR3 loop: CSVETQGKETQYF. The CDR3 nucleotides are TGCAGCGTTGAAACCCAGGGGAAAGAGACCCAGTACTTC. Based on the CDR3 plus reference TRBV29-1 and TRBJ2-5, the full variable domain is SAVISQKPSRDICQRGTSLTIQCQVDSQVTMMFWYRQQPGQSLTLIATANQGSEATYESGFVIDKFPISRPNLTFSTLTVSNMSPEDSSIYLCSVETQGKETQYFGPGTRLLVL.

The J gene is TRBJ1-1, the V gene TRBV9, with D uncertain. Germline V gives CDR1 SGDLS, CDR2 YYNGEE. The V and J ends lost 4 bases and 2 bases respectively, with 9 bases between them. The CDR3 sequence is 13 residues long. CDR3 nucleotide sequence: TGTGCCAGCAGCCTTGGCGATAACACTGAAGCTTTCTTT. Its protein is CASSLGDNTEAFF.

CDR3 protein: CASSNQGSGGQPQHF. As DNA, the CDR3 is TGTGCCAGCAGCAATCAGGGCTCGGGTGGTCAGCCCCAGCATTTT. The rearrangement links TRBV7-8 to TRBJ1-5; D might be TRBD1 (5 bases). V was clipped by 5 bases and J by 6 bases, with 17 bases between them. CDR3 length: 15 residues. Germline-derived CDR1 and CDR2 are SGHVS and FQNEAQ.

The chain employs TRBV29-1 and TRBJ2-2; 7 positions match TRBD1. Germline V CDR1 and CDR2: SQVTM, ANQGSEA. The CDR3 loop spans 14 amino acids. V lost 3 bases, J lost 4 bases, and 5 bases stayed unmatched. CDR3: CSVDTGEFTGELFF. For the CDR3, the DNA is TGCAGCGTTGATACAGGGGAATTCACCGGGGAGCTGTTTTTT.

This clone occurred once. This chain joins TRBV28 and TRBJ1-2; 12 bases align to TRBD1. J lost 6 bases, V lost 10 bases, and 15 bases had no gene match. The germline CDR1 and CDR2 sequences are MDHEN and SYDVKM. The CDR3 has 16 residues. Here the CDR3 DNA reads TGTGCCACCGTTCGTTTACCGGGACAGGGGGCTGATGGCTACACCTTC. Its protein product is CATVRLPGQGADGYTF.

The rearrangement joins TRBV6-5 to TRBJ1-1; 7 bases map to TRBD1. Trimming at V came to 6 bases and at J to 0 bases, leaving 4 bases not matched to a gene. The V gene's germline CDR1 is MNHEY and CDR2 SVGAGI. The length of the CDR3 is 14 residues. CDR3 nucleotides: TGTGCCAGCAGCTACGGGACAGTGAACACTGAAGCTTTCTTT. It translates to CASSYGTVNTEAFF.

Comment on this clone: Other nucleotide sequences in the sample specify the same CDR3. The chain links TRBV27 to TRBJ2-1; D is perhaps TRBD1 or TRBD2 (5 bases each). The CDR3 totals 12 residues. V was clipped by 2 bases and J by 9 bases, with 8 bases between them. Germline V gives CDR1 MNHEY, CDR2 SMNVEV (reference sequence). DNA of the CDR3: TGTGCCAGCAGTTTAGGGGGTGGTGAGCAGTTCTTC. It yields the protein CASSLGGGEQFF.

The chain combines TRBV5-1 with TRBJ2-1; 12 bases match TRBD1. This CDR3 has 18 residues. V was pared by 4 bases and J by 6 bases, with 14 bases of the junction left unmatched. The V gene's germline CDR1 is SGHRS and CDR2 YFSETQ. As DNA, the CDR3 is TGCGCCAGCAGCGCGATGCCCCCGGGACAGGGGGCCCCCAATGAGCAGTTCTTC. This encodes CASSAMPPGQGAPNEQFF. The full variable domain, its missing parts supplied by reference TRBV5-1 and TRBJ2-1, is KAGVTQTPRYLIKTRGQQVTLSCSPISGHRSVSWYQQTPGQGLQFLFEYFSETQRNKGNFPGRFSGRQFSNSRSEMNVSTLELGDSALYLCASSAMPPGQGAPNEQFFGPGTRLTVL.

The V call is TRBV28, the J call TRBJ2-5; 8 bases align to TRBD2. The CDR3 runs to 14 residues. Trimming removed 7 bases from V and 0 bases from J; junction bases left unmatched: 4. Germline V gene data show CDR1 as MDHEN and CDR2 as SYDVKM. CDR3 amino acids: CASMSGGDQETQYF. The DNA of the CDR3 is TGTGCCAGCATGTCCGGGGGGGACCAAGAGACCCAGTACTTC.

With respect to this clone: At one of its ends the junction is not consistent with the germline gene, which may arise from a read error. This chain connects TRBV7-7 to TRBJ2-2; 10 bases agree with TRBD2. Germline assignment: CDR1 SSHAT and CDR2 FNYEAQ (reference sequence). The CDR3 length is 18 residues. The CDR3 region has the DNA TGTGCTAGCAGCTTAGGTGCTAGCGGGGGCGAAAACACCGGGGAGCTGTTTTTT. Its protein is CASSLGASGGENTGELFF.

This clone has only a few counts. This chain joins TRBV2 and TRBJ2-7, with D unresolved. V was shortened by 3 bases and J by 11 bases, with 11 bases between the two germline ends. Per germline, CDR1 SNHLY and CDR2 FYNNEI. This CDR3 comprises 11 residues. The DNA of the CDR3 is TGTGCCAGCAGTGAGGTAATTGTTGAGTACTTC. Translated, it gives CASSEVIVEYF. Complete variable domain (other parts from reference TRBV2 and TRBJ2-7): EPEVTQTPSHQVTQMGQEVILRCVPISNHLYFYWYRQILGQKVEFLVSFYNNEISEKSEIFDDQFSVERPDGSNFTLKIRSTKLEDSAMYFCASSEVIVEYFGPGTRLTVT.

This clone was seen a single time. The CDR3 DNA follows: TGTGCCAGCAAGGACGGTGAAACCTACGAGCAGTACTTC. Translated, it gives CASKDGETYEQYF. The V and J genes are TRBV9 and TRBJ2-7, with no clear D. V was pared by 6 bases and J by 2 bases, with 12 bases between. The CDR3 loop spans 13 amino acids. In germline, CDR1 is SGDLS, CDR2 YYNGEE.

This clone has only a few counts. The CDR3 loop is CAWGTGGAGANVLTF. CDR3 bases: TGTGCCTGGGGGACAGGGGGCGCTGGGGCCAACGTCCTGACTTTC. The J gene is TRBJ2-6, the V gene TRBV30; 12 nucleotides match TRBD1. The CDR3 sequence is 15 residues long. The V gene end was trimmed by 5 bases and the J gene end by 2 bases; junction bases not matched to a gene: 1. Germline CDR1 is GTSNPN and CDR2 is SVGIG (reference sequence).

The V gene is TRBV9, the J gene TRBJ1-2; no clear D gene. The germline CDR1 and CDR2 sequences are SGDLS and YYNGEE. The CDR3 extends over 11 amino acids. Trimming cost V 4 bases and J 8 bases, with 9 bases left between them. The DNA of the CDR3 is TGTGCCAGCAGCCGTATTTCGGGCTACACCTTC. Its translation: CASSRISGYTF.

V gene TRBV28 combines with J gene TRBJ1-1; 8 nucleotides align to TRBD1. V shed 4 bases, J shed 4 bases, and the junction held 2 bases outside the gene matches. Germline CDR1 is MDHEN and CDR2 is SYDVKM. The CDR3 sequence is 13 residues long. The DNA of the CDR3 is TGTGCCAGCAGTTGGACAGGGACCACTGAAGCTTTCTTT. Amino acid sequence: CASSWTGTTEAFF.

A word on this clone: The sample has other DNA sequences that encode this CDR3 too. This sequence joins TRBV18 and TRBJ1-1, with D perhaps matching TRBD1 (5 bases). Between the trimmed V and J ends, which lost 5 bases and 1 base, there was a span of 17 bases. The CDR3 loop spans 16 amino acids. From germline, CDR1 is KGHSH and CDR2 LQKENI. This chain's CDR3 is CASSEARTGTNTEAFF. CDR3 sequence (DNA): TGTGCCAGCTCAGAGGCCCGAACAGGTACGAACACTGAAGCTTTCTTT.

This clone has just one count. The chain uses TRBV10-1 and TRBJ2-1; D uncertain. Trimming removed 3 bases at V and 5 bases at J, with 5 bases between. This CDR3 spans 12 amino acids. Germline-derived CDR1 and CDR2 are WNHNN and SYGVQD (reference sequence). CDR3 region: CASSEPNNEQFF. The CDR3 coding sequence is TGCGCCAGCAGTGAACCGAACAATGAGCAGTTCTTC.

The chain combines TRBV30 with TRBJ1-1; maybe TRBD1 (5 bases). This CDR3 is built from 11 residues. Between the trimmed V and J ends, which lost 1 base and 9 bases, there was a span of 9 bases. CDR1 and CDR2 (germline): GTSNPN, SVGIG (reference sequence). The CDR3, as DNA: TGTGCCTGGAGTGGCAGGGCTCAAGCTTTCTTT. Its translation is CAWSGRAQAFF. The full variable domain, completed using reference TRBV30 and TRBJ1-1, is SQTIHQWPATLVQPVGSPLSLECTVEGTSNPNLYWYRQAAGRGLQLLFYSVGIGQISSEVPQNLSASRPQDRQFILSSKKLLLSDSGFYLCAWSGRAQAFFGQGTRLTVV.